These 5 T cell receptor beta chains came from one sample sequenced in a study of blood T cell repertoires in COVID-19. Assay: immunoSEQ multiplex PCR; the TCRdb copy retains only in-frame clones and omits some. The sample has around 95,000 clones, roughly 90% seen once. Sequencing was carried out using peripheral blood. Every receptor here comes from a man under 40 in a cohort sampled during active COVID-19.

The chain recombines TRBV7-9 with TRBJ1-1; weak D call: TRBD1 (5 bases). Germline lookup yields CDR1 SEHNR and CDR2 FQNEAQ (reference sequence). The CDR3 contains 16 residues. Trimming took 4 bases from V and 5 from J, leaving 20 bases between them. CDR3 sequence: CASSSALPGRATEAFF. The CDR3 DNA is TGTGCCAGCAGCTCCGCACTACCCGGCAGGGCTACTGAAGCTTTCTTT.

This clone was observed a few times. The V gene is TRBV2, the J gene TRBJ2-7, with 8 nucleotides matching TRBD1. Germline V gives CDR1 SNHLY, CDR2 FYNNEI. The CDR3 loop spans 12 amino acids. Losses at the gene ends were 8 bases for V and 4 bases for J; bases not matched to a gene: 4. This CDR3 reads CASGQGRYEQYF. As DNA, the CDR3 is TGTGCCAGCGGACAGGGAAGATACGAGCAGTACTTC.

This sequence joins TRBV21-1 and TRBJ2-7; TRBD2 was called by the table and not checked on the DNA. TRBV21-1 is shown as a pseudogene. The CDR3 has 15 residues. In DNA form, the CDR3 reads TGTGCCAGCAGCAACGCGGGGCGGGCCCCCTACGAGCAGTACTTC. Protein: CASSNAGRAPYEQYF.

The V gene is TRBV27, the J gene TRBJ1-6; D might be TRBD1 (6 bases). The CDR3 contains 16 residues. The V and J ends lost 6 bases and 7 bases respectively, with 19 bases between them. Germline CDR1 and CDR2: MNHEY and SMNVEV (reference sequence). The CDR3 nucleotides are TGTGCCAGCAGGGGGGCTGGGTCCCTAGTGAATTCACCCCTCCACTTT. It is translated as CASRGAGSLVNSPLHF.

The rearrangement joins TRBV7-2 to TRBJ2-1, with D maybe TRBD1 (5 bases). Germline V gives CDR1 SGHTA, CDR2 FQGNSA. CDR3 length: 17 amino acids. V lost 3 bases, J lost 3 bases, and 18 bases lay in between. CDR3 DNA: TGTGCCAGCAGCTTTACCCTTGGGGCCTCATTCTACAATGAGCAGTTCTTC. This sequence encodes CASSFTLGASFYNEQFF.